These T cell receptor beta chains were read from a single sample in a study of blood T cell repertoires in COVID-19. The repertoire was sequenced with immunoSEQ multiplex PCR; TCRdb's copy has only in-frame clones and lacks some. The table has roughly 250,000 clones, roughly nine tenths seen once. The specimen sequenced was peripheral blood. These receptors were taken from a man aged 60-69 years who had recovered from COVID-19. The CDR3 runs from the conserved cysteine through the conserved F or W.

v_gene	j_gene	CDR3aa
TRBV6-2/TRBV6-3	TRBJ1-1	CASSYSPWAPNTEAFF
TRBV5-8	TRBJ1-1	CASRTPQRGNTEAFF
TRBV6-6	TRBJ1-4	CASSFPATNEKLFF
TRBV5-8	TRBJ1-5	CASSLGTGGVLAVNQPQHF
TRBV2	TRBJ2-7	CASRNDRGEQYF
TRBV27	TRBJ2-3	CASSLTTGSTDTQYF
TRBV6-5	TRBJ1-4	CASAREARANEKLFF
TRBV9	TRBJ1-4	CASSAPGQEKLFF
TRBV6-1	TRBJ1-5	CASSEDRGGNQPQHF
TRBV10-1	TRBJ2-3	CARQGGEDTQYF
TRBV3-1/TRBV3-2	TRBJ1-2	CASSQTGGTGYTF
TRBV10-2	TRBJ1-1	CASGHGPEAFF
TRBV18	TRBJ2-3	CASSGGAPDTQYF
TRBV3-1/TRBV3-2	TRBJ1-3	CASSQAGVPASGNTIYF